This entry lists 13 T cell receptor beta chains sequenced from one sample in a study of cytomegalovirus exposure and HLA in healthy donors. The PCR ran on 60 Vbeta and 13 Jbeta primers. This table comes from immunoSEQ multiplex PCR, and its TCRdb copy is limited to in-frame clones, with some not included. The data hold 150,000 to 200,000 clones, with 70% to 80% observed a single time. What was sequenced was PBMCs. The receptors come from a woman between 50 and 59 years old in good health and CMV-seronegative.

The V and J genes are TRBV23-1 and TRBJ2-7; weak D call: TRBD2 (6 bases). TRBV23-1 is an ORF; its function is uncertain. The CDR3 has 17 residues. V was trimmed by 2 bases and J by 3 bases, leaving 20 bases between them. CDR3 residues: CASSQMTRDWEVYEQYF. The CDR3, as DNA: TGCGCCAGCAGTCAAATGACCCGGGACTGGGAGGTCTACGAGCAGTACTTC.

This clone was seen just once. V is TRBV5-6 and J is TRBJ2-7; TRBD2 agrees at 10 bases. Per the germline V gene, CDR1 is SGHDT and CDR2 is YYEEEE. V lost 4 bases, J lost 5 bases, and 12 bases stayed unmatched. The CDR3 covers 16 residues. The CDR3 reads CASSGQLAGALHEQYF. The CDR3 DNA is TGTGCCAGCAGCGGTCAGCTAGCGGGAGCTCTCCACGAGCAGTACTTC.

This clone was counted a few times. This chain uses TRBV5-1 with TRBJ2-7; no clear D. CDR3 size: 12 residues. The germline V gene has CDR1 SGHRS and CDR2 YFSETQ. Trimming took off 1 base at V and 3 bases at J, with 5 bases between the two ends. Here the CDR3 reads CASSLSSYEQYF. In DNA, the CDR3 is TGCGCCAGCAGCTTGTCCAGCTACGAGCAGTACTTC.

This clone was observed a few times. CDR3 DNA sequence: TGTGCCTGGAGTCCAAGGGGGGAGGGTTGTGAAAAACTGTTTTTT. Its protein is CAWSPRGEGCEKLFF. The chain is built from TRBV30 and TRBJ1-4; D perhaps matches TRBD1 (6 bases). Trimming shortened V by 2 bases and J by 7 bases, and 17 bases separated the two germline ends. From germline, CDR1 is GTSNPN and CDR2 SVGIG (reference sequence). This CDR3 region has 15 residues.

This chain uses TRBV4-2 with TRBJ2-1, with 9 bases fitting TRBD1. The CDR3 runs 17 residues. CDR1 is LGHNA, CDR2 YNFKEQ, per germline. After removal of 6 bases from V and 2 bases from J, the junction contained 11 bases not matched to a gene. The CDR3 loop reads CASRNPAGTGTYNEQFF. CDR3 DNA: TGTGCCAGCAGAAATCCTGCTGGGACAGGGACCTACAATGAGCAGTTCTTC.

The chain has TRBV7-9 and TRBJ1-6, with D perhaps matching TRBD1 (6 bases). The CDR3 sequence is 15 residues long. CDR1 SEHNR and CDR2 FQNEAQ come from the germline V gene (reference sequence). V lost 3 bases, J lost 4 bases, and 10 bases lay in between. CDR3: CASSLIQGYNSPLHF. CDR3 sequence (DNA): TGTGCCAGCAGCTTGATACAGGGTTATAATTCACCCCTCCACTTT.

This clone occurred a few times. The chain joins TRBV6-6 to TRBJ2-7, with D maybe TRBD2 (5 bases). The CDR3 loop spans 15 amino acids. Germline assignment: CDR1 MNHNY and CDR2 SVGAGI (reference sequence). V dropped 6 bases and J dropped 3 bases, with 18 bases sitting between them. This CDR3 is CASRSSGSRGYEQYF. The CDR3 coding sequence is TGTGCCAGCAGGTCTTCGGGGAGTCGAGGCTACGAGCAGTACTTC.

This clone was recorded a few times. This rearrangement joins TRBV4-1 to TRBJ2-6; D gene unclear. Trimming left V 1 base short and J 0 bases short, with 13 bases between. The CDR3 spans 18 residues. Germline V CDR1 and CDR2: MGHRA, YSYEKL. The CDR3, as DNA: TGCGCCAGCAGCCAAGCCTGGCAGGCGTACTCTGGGGCCAACGTCCTGACTTTC. Its protein is CASSQAWQAYSGANVLTF.

In nucleotides, the CDR3 is TGTGCCAGCTCACCAAGGATGTCAAGCGGGGGTATAAGCGAGCAGTACTTC. Protein sequence: CASSPRMSSGGISEQYF. The J gene is TRBJ2-7, the V gene TRBV18, with 8 bases that match TRBD2. After removal of 2 bases from V and 6 bases from J, the junction contained 15 bases not matched to a gene. Looked up from germline, CDR1 is KGHSH and CDR2 is LQKENI. The length of the CDR3 is 17 residues. Based on the CDR3 plus reference TRBV18 and TRBJ2-7, the full variable domain is NAGVMQNPRHLVRRRGQEARLRCSPMKGHSHVYWYRQLPEEGLKFMVYLQKENIIDESGMPKERFSAEFPKEGPSILRIQQVVRGDSAAYFCASSPRMSSGGISEQYFGPGTRLTVT.

V is TRBV11-1 and J is TRBJ2-7, with 10 bases identical to TRBD1. Trimming took 6 bases from V and 7 from J; bases not matched to a gene: 6. The germline CDR1 and CDR2 sequences are SGHAT and FQDESV (reference sequence). CDR3 length: 13 amino acids. The DNA for the CDR3 is TGTGCCAGCAGTTTGACAGGGGGCGAAGAGCAGTACTTC. Translation gives CASSLTGGEEQYF.

The chain uses TRBV5-4 and TRBJ1-2, with D maybe TRBD1 (6 bases). The CDR3 spans 13 residues. Trimming took 3 bases from V and 8 from J, leaving 14 bases between them. CDR1 and CDR2 (germline): SGHNT, YYREEE (reference sequence). CDR3 coding DNA: TGTGCCAGCAGCTCCCCAGGGGTTGAAGGCTACACCTTC. Amino acids: CASSSPGVEGYTF.

This chain links TRBV15 with TRBJ2-5; the D gene is possibly TRBD2 (5 bases). Gene TRBJ2-7 matches the end of the DNA better, so the J call may be wrong. CDR1 is LNHNV, CDR2 YYDKDF, per germline (reference sequence). This CDR3 has 16 residues. Written as DNA, the CDR3 is TGTGCCACCAGCAGAGATAAAAGGTGGAGGTCCTACGAGCAGTACTTC. Amino acids: CATSRDKRWRSYEQYF.

This clone was observed a handful of times. This rearrangement joins TRBV29-1 to TRBJ2-5; 7 nucleotides agree with TRBD1. There are 15 residues in the CDR3. The ends lost 6 bases at V and 5 bases at J; junction bases unmatched: 15. CDR1 is SQVTM and CDR2 is ANQGSEA in the germline V gene. DNA for the CDR3: TGCAGCGTCCTACAGGGGCTCATAATGGGGGAGACCCAGTACTTC. The encoded protein is CSVLQGLIMGETQYF.